This T cell receptor (beta chain) appears in the sequencing data of a study of HIV-infected children after antiretroviral therapy interruption. At the level of the study: Recorded EBV and CMV exposure existed for most children. General study results and limits: By the end of treatment interruption, naive CD4+ clonality (Gini) increased.

A 3' RACE protocol on RNA, with unique molecular identifiers, produced the TCR library. TCRdb re-called the 3' RACE reads through MiXCR, storing one row per CDR3 protein. The sample has some 90,000 distinct CDR3 sequences; under 8% are singletons. The treatment here: PENTA 11 planned treatment interruption arm or continuous ART arm. Samples needed at least 5 million viable cryopreserved PBMCs. This clonotype was detected ten times or more. Its matching antigen is unknown. The receptor was derived from a pool of human donors with HIV. Here the sequenced sample was CD45RA+ CD4+ T cells from PBMCs, pooled from several time points, taken from a donor given antiretroviral therapy, either interrupted or continuous. Subset given: naive CD4+ CD45RA+ CD45RO- T cells.

This chain's CDR3 is CASSRSTSTDTQYF. Here the CDR3 DNA reads TGCGCCAGCAGTCGCTCTACTAGCACAGATACGCAGTATTTT. This chain uses TRBV10-1 with TRBJ2-3; no clear D gene. This CDR3 comprises 14 residues. V gave up 5 bases and J gave up 0 bases, with 9 bases separating them. The germline CDR1 and CDR2 sequences are WNHNN and SYGVQD (reference sequence).